This record looks at one TCR beta chain sequence and its context. CDR3 length equals 14 residues. V was pared by 5 bases and J by 9 bases, with 17 bases between. CDR1 SGHAT and CDR2 FQNNGV come from the germline V gene. The record originates from a study of blood T cells in healthy people across ages. Alongside a J-beta primer mix, a sample-barcoded 5' primer served in a second PCR lasting 7 to 11 cycles. TCRdb analysed the 5' RACE reads with MiXCR anew, one entry per CDR3 protein. The sample records about 900,000 distinct CDR3 sequences, around 68% being singletons. This receptor was taken from a man between 25 and 39 years old in good health. This chain connects TRBV11-2 to TRBJ2-4, with a tentative D call TRBD2 (6 bases). The sample taken for sequencing was blood. The CDR3 sequence: CASSPGDAGTIQYF. The CDR3 DNA is TGTGCCAGCAGCCCCGGGGATGCGGGGACCATTCAGTACTTC.